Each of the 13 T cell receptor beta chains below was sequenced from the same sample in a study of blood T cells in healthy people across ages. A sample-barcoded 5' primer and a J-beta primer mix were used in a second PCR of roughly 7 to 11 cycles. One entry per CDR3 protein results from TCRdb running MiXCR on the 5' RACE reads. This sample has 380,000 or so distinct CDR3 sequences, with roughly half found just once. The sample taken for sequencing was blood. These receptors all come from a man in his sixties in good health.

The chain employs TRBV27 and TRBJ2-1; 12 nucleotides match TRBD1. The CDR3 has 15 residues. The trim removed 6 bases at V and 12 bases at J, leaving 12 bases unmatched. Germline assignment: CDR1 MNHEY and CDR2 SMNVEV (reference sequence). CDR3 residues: CASSLGTGGLQGQFF. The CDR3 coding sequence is TGTGCCAGCAGCCTCGGGACAGGGGGCCTTCAAGGGCAGTTCTTC.

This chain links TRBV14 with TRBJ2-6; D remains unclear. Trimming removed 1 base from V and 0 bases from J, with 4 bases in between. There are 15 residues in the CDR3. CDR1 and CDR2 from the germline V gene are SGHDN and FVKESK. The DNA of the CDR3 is TGTGCCAGCAGCCAAGCTCACTCTGGGGCCAACGTCCTGACTTTC. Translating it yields CASSQAHSGANVLTF.

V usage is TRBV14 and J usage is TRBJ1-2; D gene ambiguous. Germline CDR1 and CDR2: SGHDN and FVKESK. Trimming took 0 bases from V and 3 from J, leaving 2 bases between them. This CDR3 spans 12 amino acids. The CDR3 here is CASSQEYYGYTF. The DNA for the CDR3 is TGTGCCAGCAGCCAAGAGTACTATGGCTACACCTTC.

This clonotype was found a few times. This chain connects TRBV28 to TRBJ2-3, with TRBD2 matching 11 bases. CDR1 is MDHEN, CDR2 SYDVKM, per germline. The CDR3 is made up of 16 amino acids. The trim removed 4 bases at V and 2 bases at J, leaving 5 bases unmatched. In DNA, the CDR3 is TGTGCCAGCAGTTCCCCGGGACTAGCGGACACAGATACGCAGTATTTT. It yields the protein CASSSPGLADTDTQYF. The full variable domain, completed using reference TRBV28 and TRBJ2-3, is DVKVTQSSRYLVKRTGEKVFLECVQDMDHENMFWYRQDPGLGLRLIYFSYDVKMKEKGDIPEGYSVSREKKERFSLILESASTNQTSMYLCASSSPGLADTDTQYFGPGTRLTVL.

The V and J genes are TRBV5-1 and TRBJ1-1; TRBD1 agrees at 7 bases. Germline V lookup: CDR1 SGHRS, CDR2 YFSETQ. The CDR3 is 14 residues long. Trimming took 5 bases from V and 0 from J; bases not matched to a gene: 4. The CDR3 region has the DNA TGCGCCAGCAGTACGACAGGGCTGAACACTGAAGCTTTCTTT. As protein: CASSTTGLNTEAFF.

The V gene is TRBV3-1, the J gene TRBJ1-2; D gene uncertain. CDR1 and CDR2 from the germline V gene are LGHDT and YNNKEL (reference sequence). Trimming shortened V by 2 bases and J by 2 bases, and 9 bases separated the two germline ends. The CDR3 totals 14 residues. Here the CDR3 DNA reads TGTGCCAGCAGCCAATTCAAAGGAAACTATGGCTACACCTTC. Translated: CASSQFKGNYGYTF.

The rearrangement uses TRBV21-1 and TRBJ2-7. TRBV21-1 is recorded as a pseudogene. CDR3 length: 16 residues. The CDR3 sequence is CASSKVAERSSYEQYF. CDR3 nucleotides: TGTGCCAGCAGCAAAGTGGCGGAGAGAAGCTCCTACGAGCAGTACTTC.

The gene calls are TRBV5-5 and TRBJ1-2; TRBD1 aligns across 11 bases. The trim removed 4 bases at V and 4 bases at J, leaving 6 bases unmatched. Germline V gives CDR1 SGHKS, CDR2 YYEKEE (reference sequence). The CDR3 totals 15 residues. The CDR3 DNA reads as TGTGCCAGCAGCCCCCGGGACAGGGGGATCTATGGCTACACCTTC. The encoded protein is CASSPRDRGIYGYTF.

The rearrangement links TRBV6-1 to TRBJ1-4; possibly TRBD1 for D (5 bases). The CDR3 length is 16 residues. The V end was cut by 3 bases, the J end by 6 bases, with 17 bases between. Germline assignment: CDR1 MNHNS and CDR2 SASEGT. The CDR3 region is CASSEGPGLLDEKLFF. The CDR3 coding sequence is TGTGCCAGCAGTGAGGGACCGGGTCTGCTGGATGAAAAACTGTTTTTT.

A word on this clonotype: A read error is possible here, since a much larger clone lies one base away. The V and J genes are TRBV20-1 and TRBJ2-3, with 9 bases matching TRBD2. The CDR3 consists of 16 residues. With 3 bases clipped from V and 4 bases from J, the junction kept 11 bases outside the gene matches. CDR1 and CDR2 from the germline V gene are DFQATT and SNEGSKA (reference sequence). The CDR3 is CSASTGRGGDADTQYF. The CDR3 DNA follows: TGCAGTGCTAGTACGGGGCGGGGGGGCGACGCAGATACGCAGTATTTT.

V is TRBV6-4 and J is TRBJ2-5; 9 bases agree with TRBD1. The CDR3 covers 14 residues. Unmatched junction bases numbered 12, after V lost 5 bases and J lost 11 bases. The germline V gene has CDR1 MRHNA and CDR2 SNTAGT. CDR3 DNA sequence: TGTGCCAGCAGTCCGGGACAGGGTGGTGATGAGCAGTACTTC. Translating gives CASSPGQGGDEQYF.

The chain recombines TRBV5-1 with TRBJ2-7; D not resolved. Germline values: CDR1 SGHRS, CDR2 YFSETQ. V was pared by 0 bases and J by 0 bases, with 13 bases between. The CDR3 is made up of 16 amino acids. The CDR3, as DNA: TGCGCCAGCAGCTTGGTGGCTACCAAAAGCTCCTACGAGCAGTACTTC. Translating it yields CASSLVATKSSYEQYF.

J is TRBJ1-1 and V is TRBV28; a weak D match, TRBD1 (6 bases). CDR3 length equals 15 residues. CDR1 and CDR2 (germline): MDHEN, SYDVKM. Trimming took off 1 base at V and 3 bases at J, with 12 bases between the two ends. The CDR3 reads CASSLLGAGDTEAFF. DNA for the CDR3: TGTGCCAGCAGTTTATTGGGGGCTGGGGACACTGAAGCTTTCTTT.